This TCR beta chain was recorded in a study of type 1 regulatory T cells. Study in general: This in vitro CD4 product, T-allo10, is enriched for Tr1 cells and alloantigen-specific.

MiXCR, run by TCRdb on the reads, gives a single entry per CDR3 protein. The repertoire consists of 60,000 to 70,000 distinct CDR3 sequences, with roughly 60% occurring once and the leading ten covering 7.6%. Points on this clonotype: Its antigen is unidentified.

Graft donor-derived T-allo10 cells were described as host-alloantigen-specific, anergic, and alloantigen-specifically suppressive. The source of this sequence is a human donor in good health. The sequencing sample was made of cultured T cells, either the whole culture or a sorted T cell fraction (not recorded which). The subset is: Tr1-enriched cell product generated in vitro against host alloantigens.

The CDR3 spells CASSQGRLAVPLTGELFF. The CDR3 DNA is TGCGCCAGCAGCCAAGGTCGCCTAGCGGTCCCCTTGACCGGGGAGCTGTTTTTT. This sequence joins TRBV4-1 and TRBJ2-2, with 7 bases that match TRBD2. After removal of 1 base from V and 5 bases from J, the junction contained 13 bases not matched to a gene. The CDR3 is made up of 18 amino acids. In germline, CDR1 is MGHRA, CDR2 YSYEKL.